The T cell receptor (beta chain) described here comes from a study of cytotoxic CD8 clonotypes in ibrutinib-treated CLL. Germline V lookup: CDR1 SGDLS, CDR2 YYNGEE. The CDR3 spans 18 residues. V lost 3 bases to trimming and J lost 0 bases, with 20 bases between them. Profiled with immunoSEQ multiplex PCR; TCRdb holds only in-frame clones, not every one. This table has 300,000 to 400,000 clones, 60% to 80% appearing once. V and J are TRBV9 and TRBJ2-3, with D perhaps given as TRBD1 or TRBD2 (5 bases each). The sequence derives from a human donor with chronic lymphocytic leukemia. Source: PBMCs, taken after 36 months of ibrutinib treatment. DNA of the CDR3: TGTGCCAGCAGCGCCCCGCCGGGACGGAAATCAAGCACAGATACGCAGTATTTT. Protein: CASSAPPGRKSSTDTQYF.